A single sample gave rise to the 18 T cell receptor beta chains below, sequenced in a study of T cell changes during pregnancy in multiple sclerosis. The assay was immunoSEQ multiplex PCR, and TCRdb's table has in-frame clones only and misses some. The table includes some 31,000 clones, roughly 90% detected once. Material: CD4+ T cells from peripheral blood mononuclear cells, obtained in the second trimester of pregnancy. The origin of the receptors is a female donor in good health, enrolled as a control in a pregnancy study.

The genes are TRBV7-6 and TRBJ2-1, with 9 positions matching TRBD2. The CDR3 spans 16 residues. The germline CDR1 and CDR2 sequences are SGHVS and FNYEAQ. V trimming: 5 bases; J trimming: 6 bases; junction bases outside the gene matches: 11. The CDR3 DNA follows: TGTGCCAGCAGCCCTCCCGGGACTAGCCCCTTCAATGAGCAGTTCTTC. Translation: CASSPPGTSPFNEQFF.

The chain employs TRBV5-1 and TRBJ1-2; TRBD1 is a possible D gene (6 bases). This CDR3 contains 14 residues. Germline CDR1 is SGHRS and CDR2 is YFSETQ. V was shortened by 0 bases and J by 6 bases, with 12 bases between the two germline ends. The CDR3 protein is CASSLAGRGDGYTF. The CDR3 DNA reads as TGCGCCAGCAGCTTGGCCGGCAGGGGAGATGGCTACACCTTC.

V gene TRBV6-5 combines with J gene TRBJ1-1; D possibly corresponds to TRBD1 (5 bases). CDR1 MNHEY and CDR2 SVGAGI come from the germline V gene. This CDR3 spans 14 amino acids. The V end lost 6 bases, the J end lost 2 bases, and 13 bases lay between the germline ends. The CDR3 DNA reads TGTGCCAGCAGAGGGGTAGGGGAAAACACTGAAGCTTTCTTT. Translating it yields CASRGVGENTEAFF.

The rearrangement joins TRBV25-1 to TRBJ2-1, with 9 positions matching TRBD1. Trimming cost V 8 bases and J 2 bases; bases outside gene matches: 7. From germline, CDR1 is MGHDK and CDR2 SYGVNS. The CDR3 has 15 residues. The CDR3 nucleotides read TGTGCCAGCGGCCTACAGGGGGCGACCTACAATGAGCAGTTCTTC. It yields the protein CASGLQGATYNEQFF.

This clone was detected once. The CDR3 sequence: CASSSPESNGYTF. The CDR3, as DNA: TGTGCCAGCAGTTCCCCGGAGAGCAATGGCTACACCTTC. V gene TRBV27 combines with J gene TRBJ1-2; D uncertain. Per the germline V gene, CDR1 is MNHEY and CDR2 is SMNVEV (reference sequence). Trimming removed 4 bases from V and 6 bases from J, with 12 bases in between. CDR3 length: 13 residues.

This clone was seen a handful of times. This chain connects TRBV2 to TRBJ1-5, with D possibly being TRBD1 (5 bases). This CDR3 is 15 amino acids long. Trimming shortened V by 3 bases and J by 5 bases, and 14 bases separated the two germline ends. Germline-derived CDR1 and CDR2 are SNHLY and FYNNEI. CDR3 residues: CASSEQGFPDQPQHF. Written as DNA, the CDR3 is TGTGCCAGCAGTGAGCAGGGCTTCCCGGATCAGCCCCAGCATTTT.

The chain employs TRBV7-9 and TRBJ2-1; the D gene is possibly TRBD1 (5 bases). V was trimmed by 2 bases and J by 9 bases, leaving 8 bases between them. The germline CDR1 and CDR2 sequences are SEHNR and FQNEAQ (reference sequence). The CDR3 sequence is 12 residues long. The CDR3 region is CASSLQGSEQFF. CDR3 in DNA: TGTGCCAGCAGCTTACAGGGTAGTGAGCAGTTCTTC.

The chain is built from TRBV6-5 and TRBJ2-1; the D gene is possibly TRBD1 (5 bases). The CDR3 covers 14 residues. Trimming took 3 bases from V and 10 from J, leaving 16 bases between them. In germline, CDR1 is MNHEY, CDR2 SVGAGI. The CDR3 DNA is TGTGCCAGCAGTTATAGTGACAGTTCAGACGAGCAGTTCTTC. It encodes CASSYSDSSDEQFF.

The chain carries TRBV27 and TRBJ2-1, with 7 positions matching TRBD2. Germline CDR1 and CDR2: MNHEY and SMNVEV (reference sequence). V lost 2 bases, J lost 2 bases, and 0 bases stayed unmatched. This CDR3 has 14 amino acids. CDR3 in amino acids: CASSLGGAYNEQFF. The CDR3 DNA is TGTGCCAGCAGTTTAGGGGGGGCCTACAATGAGCAGTTCTTC.

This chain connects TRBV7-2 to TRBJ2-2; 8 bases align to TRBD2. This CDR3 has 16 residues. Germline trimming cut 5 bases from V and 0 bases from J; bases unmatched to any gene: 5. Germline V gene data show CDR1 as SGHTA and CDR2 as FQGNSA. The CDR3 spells CASSPHGGANTGELFF. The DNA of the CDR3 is TGTGCCAGCAGCCCACACGGGGGGGCGAACACCGGGGAGCTGTTTTTT.

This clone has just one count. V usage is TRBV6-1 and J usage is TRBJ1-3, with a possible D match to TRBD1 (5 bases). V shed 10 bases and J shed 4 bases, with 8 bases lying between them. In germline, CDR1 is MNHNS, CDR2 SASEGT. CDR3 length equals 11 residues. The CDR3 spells CATGVGNTIYF. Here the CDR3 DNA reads TGTGCCACGGGGGTAGGAAACACCATATATTTT.

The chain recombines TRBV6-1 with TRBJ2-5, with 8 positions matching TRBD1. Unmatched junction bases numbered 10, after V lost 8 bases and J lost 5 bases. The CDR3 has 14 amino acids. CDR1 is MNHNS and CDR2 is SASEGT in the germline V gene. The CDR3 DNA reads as TGTGCCAGCTTCGACAGGGGCGCGGGGGAGACCCAGTACTTC. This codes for CASFDRGAGETQYF.

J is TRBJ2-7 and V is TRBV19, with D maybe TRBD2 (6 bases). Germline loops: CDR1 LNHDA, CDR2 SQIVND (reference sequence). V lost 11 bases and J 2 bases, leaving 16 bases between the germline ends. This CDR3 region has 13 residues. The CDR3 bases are TGTGCCTCCTCGCCAGCGGGTCCCTACGAGCAGTACTTC. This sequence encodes CASSPAGPYEQYF.

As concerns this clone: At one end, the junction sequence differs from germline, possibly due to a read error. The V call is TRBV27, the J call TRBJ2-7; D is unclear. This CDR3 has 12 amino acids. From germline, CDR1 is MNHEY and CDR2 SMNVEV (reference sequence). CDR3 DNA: TGTGCCAGCAGTTACGCCGGTGGCGAGCGGTACTTC. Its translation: CASSYAGGERYF.

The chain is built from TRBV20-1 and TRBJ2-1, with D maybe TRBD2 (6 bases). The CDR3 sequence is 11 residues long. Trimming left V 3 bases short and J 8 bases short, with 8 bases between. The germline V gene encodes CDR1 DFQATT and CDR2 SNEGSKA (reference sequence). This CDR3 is CSASGSHEQFF. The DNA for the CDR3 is TGCAGTGCTAGCGGGAGCCATGAGCAGTTCTTC.

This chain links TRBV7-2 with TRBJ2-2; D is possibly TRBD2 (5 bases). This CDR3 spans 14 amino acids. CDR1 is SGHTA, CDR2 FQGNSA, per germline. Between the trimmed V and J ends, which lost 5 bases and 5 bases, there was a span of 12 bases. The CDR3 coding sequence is TGTGCCAGCAGCCTCGGACTCGAGACCGGGGAGCTGTTTTTT. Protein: CASSLGLETGELFF.

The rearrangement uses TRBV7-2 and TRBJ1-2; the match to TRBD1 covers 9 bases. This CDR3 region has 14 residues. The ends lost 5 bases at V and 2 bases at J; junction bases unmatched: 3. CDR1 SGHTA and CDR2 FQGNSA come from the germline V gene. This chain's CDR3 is CASSQGTGNYGYTF. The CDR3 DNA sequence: TGTGCCAGCAGCCAGGGGACAGGGAACTATGGCTACACCTTC.

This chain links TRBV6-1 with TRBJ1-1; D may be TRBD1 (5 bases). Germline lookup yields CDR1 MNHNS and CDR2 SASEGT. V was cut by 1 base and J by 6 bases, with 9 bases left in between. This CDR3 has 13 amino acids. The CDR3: CASSEEGWPEAFF. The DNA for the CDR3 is TGTGCCAGCAGTGAAGAGGGGTGGCCTGAAGCTTTCTTT.